Listed below are T cell receptor beta chains from one sample, sequenced in a study of T cell responses to AZD1222 COVID-19 vaccine. Some clones are missing from TCRdb's copy, which holds only in-frame ones; the method was immunoSEQ multiplex PCR. The table records 140,000 or so clones, approximately 89% of them present only once. Sequences were derived from peripheral blood, sampled 28 days after the second AZD1222 dose. The origin of the receptors is an adult who received the AZD1222 COVID-19 vaccine. Each CDR3 is given with its conserved first and last residue. D genes are given only for firm matches. The size of a clone is reported for some rows only, either as once, few or many, or as a class for expanded clones.

J gene: TRBJ2-7; V gene: TRBV6-2/TRBV6-3; clone size: -; D gene: -; CDR3 protein: CASSLGNTYEQYF; CDR3 DNA: TGTGCCAGCAGTTTGGGCAACACCTACGAGCAGTACTTC
J gene: TRBJ1-1; V gene: TRBV2; clone size: -; D gene: TRBD1; CDR3 protein: CASRAGTGGSEAFF; CDR3 DNA: TGTGCCAGCAGGGCCGGGACAGGGGGCTCTGAAGCTTTCTTT
J gene: TRBJ2-4; V gene: TRBV19; clone size: -; D gene: -; CDR3 protein: CASSIDLQPLGQYF; CDR3 DNA: TGTGCCAGTAGTATAGATCTACAACCCTTAGGTCAGTACTTC
J gene: TRBJ2-1; V gene: TRBV3-1/TRBV3-2; clone size: -; D gene: TRBD2; CDR3 protein: CASSQEGGRGNEQFF; CDR3 DNA: TGTGCCAGCAGCCAAGAGGGCGGGAGGGGGAATGAGCAGTTCTTC
J gene: TRBJ1-2; V gene: TRBV30; clone size: -; D gene: -; CDR3 protein: CAWSNSYGYTF; CDR3 DNA: TGTGCCTGGAGCAACAGCTATGGCTACACCTTC
J gene: TRBJ2-1; V gene: TRBV7-3; clone size: -; D gene: TRBD2; CDR3 protein: CASSLFYGTSGNNEQFF; CDR3 DNA: TGTGCCAGCAGCCTTTTTTACGGGACTAGCGGGAACAATGAGCAGTTCTTC
J gene: TRBJ2-5; V gene: TRBV7-2; clone size: -; D gene: TRBD2; CDR3 protein: CASSSMWRAGLAVGETQYF; CDR3 DNA: TGTGCCAGCAGCTCTATGTGGCGAGCGGGACTAGCGGTGGGAGAGACCCAGTACTTC
J gene: TRBJ1-1; V gene: TRBV5-1; clone size: -; D gene: -; CDR3 protein: CASSLGGRVTEAFF; CDR3 DNA: TGCGCCAGCAGCTTGGGAGGTCGGGTCACTGAAGCTTTCTTT
J gene: TRBJ2-7; V gene: TRBV19; clone size: -; D gene: TRBD1; CDR3 protein: CASSPNDRAYEQYF; CDR3 DNA: TGTGCCAGTAGTCCCAACGACAGGGCCTACGAGCAGTACTTC
J gene: TRBJ2-5; V gene: TRBV7-9; clone size: once; D gene: TRBD2; CDR3 protein: CASSPGTSGRPQETQYF; CDR3 DNA: TGTGCCAGCAGCCCCGGGACTAGCGGGAGGCCTCAAGAGACCCAGTACTTC
J gene: TRBJ1-2; V gene: TRBV28; clone size: once; D gene: -; CDR3 protein: CASSDRAKGYDGYTF; CDR3 DNA: TGTGCCAGCAGTGATCGGGCCAAGGGGTATGATGGCTACACCTTC
J gene: TRBJ1-5; V gene: TRBV6-5; clone size: -; D gene: -; CDR3 protein: CASSYSGQGDQPQHF; CDR3 DNA: TGTGCCAGCAGTTACTCCGGCCAGGGTGATCAGCCCCAGCATTTT
J gene: TRBJ2-1; V gene: TRBV5-1; clone size: -; D gene: TRBD2; CDR3 protein: CASSSGLENEQFF; CDR3 DNA: TGCGCCAGCAGCTCCGGACTAGAGAATGAGCAGTTCTTC
J gene: TRBJ1-1; V gene: TRBV29-1; clone size: -; D gene: -; CDR3 protein: CSVPNLEGVNTEAFF; CDR3 DNA: TGCAGCGTTCCGAATCTTGAGGGGGTGAACACTGAAGCTTTCTTT
J gene: TRBJ2-4; V gene: TRBV21-1; clone size: once; D gene: -; CDR3 protein: CASSGKRNIQYF; CDR3 DNA: TGTGCCAGCAGCGGGAAAAGGAACATTCAGTACTTC
J gene: TRBJ2-7; V gene: TRBV7-9; clone size: -; D gene: TRBD1; CDR3 protein: CASSAAGQGIGEQYF; CDR3 DNA: TGTGCCAGCAGCGCCGCGGGACAGGGTATCGGCGAGCAGTACTTC
J gene: TRBJ2-1; V gene: TRBV10-3; clone size: -; D gene: -; CDR3 protein: CAISGDNQNNEQFF; CDR3 DNA: TGTGCCATCAGTGGGGACAACCAGAACAATGAGCAGTTCTTC
J gene: TRBJ1-2; V gene: TRBV6-2/TRBV6-3; clone size: -; D gene: -; CDR3 protein: CASSYMRGYRGYTF; CDR3 DNA: TGTGCCAGCAGTTACATGAGGGGGTACAGGGGCTACACCTTC
J gene: TRBJ1-5; V gene: TRBV6-5; clone size: -; D gene: -; CDR3 protein: CASSYSSEDQPQHF; CDR3 DNA: TGTGCCAGCAGTTACTCGTCCGAGGATCAGCCCCAGCATTTT